This T cell receptor beta chain comes out of a study of blood T cell repertoires in COVID-19. Turning to the study itself: From the United States, Italy and Spain came samples of acute and convalescent COVID-19. T cells, B-cell-depleted T cells, or PBMCs provided the cDNA or gDNA that served as material.

Germline lookup yields CDR1 SGHNT and CDR2 YENEEA. The CDR3 is made up of 11 amino acids. V was clipped by 5 bases and J by 5 bases, with 5 bases between them. Profiling relied on immunoSEQ multiplex PCR, and the TCRdb table lists in-frame clones only, not all of them. The table includes some 240,000 clones, approximately 86% detected once. The sequence was obtained from a man in his 60s who had recovered from COVID-19. V gene TRBV11-3 combines with J gene TRBJ2-3; D is unclear. The specimen sequenced was peripheral blood. CDR3 region: CASSTKDTQYF. The CDR3 DNA reads as TGTGCCAGCAGCACTAAAGATACGCAGTATTTT.